Listed below are T cell receptor beta chains from one sample, sequenced in a study of blood T cell repertoires in COVID-19. The table came from immunoSEQ multiplex PCR; TCRdb's copy has only in-frame clones and leaves some out. The sample carries 50,000 to 70,000 clones, 80% to 90% recorded once. Sequenced: peripheral blood. Receptors originate from an older woman with acute or convalescent COVID-19. CDR3s include the opening cysteine and the closing phenylalanine or tryptophan. D genes are given only for firm matches. Only some rows state a clone size, as once, few, many or a class for expanded clones.

j_call v_call d_call clone_size cdr3_nt cdr3_aa
TRBJ1-1 TRBV18 NA NA TGTGCCAGCTCACCGGACTTGTCGGGCGCTGAAGCTTTCTTT CASSPDLSGAEAFF
TRBJ1-1 TRBV19 TRBD1 NA TGTGCCAGTAGTATAGGGACAGGGGAGGCTGAAGCTTTCTTT CASSIGTGEAEAFF
TRBJ2-7 TRBV4-1 TRBD2 NA TGCGCCAGCAGCCAAGAAATTGCTAGCGGGGGCTCCTACGAGCAGTACTTC CASSQEIASGGSYEQYF
TRBJ1-1 TRBV10-3 TRBD1 NA TGTGCCACAACCAATGGACAGGGGACTGAAGCTTTCTTT CATTNGQGTEAFF
TRBJ1-4 TRBV5-1 TRBD1 NA TGCGCCAGCTACCTAGGCGACAGGGAGGATGAAAAACTGTTTTTT CASYLGDREDEKLFF
TRBJ1-2 TRBV29-1 TRBD1 NA TGCAGCGCTAGCGGGACAGGGAGTCGAGAAGGCTACACCTTC CSASGTGSREGYTF
TRBJ2-2 TRBV6-1 NA few TGTGCCAGCAGTGAAAAGGGGCGGAACGGGGAGCTGTTTTTT CASSEKGRNGELFF
TRBJ1-1 TRBV9 NA NA TGTGCCAGCAGCGTAGCGGGGGGGCCCACGAACACTGAAGCTTTCTTT CASSVAGGPTNTEAFF
TRBJ1-1 TRBV5-1 TRBD1 NA TGCGCCAGCAGCACCAACCCGGGACAGGGAAACACTGAAGCTTTCTTT CASSTNPGQGNTEAFF
TRBJ1-4 TRBV4-1 NA few TGCGCCAGCAGCCAAGATCGTGGGGGAGGCGAAAAACTGTTTTTT CASSQDRGGGEKLFF
TRBJ2-3 TRBV18 NA NA TGTGCCAGCTCGTCTGACAGACCAGATACGCAGTATTTT CASSSDRPDTQYF
TRBJ1-4 TRBV19 NA NA TGTGCCAGTAGTATGGCATGGGCGGAAAAACTGTTTTTT CASSMAWAEKLFF
TRBJ2-3 TRBV5-1 TRBD1 few TGCGCCAGCAGCTTATTCCGGGACAGGGGGAATACGCAGTATTTT CASSLFRDRGNTQYF
TRBJ1-6 TRBV27 NA NA TGTGCCAGCGGCCCGGGGGGGTTGGGTAATAATTCACCCCTCCACTTT CASGPGGLGNNSPLHF
TRBJ2-1 TRBV5-1 NA NA TGCGCCAGCAGCTTGGCCAACCAGCGGGTAAACAATGAGCAGTTCTTC CASSLANQRVNNEQFF
TRBJ2-1 TRBV20-1 TRBD1 NA TGCAGTGTAGGTCGACAGGGCTCGCAGTTCTTC CSVGRQGSQFF
TRBJ1-4 TRBV25-1 TRBD1 NA TGTGCCAGCAGTGCGTGGGGGGACAGGGAACGAGGGGAAAAACTGTTTTTT CASSAWGDRERGEKLFF
TRBJ1-3 TRBV5-5 NA once TGTGCCAGCAGCTTTTTCACTCAAGGAAACACCATATATTTT CASSFFTQGNTIYF
TRBJ2-3 TRBV19 TRBD2 NA TGTGCCAGTAGTGCCCCCTTGACTAGCGGGGGGGCAGATACGCAGTATTTT CASSAPLTSGGADTQYF
TRBJ1-2 TRBV2 TRBD1 NA TGTGCCAGCAGTCCTAACAGGGGCCACGATGGCTACACCTTC CASSPNRGHDGYTF
TRBJ2-6 TRBV5-4 NA NA TGTGCCAGCAGCGGCGGGACTTATTCTGGGGCCAACGTCCTGACTTTC CASSGGTYSGANVLTF
TRBJ1-5 TRBV5-6 TRBD1 NA TGTGCCAGCAGCCGACAGGGATTAAATCAGCCCCAGCATTTT CASSRQGLNQPQHF
TRBJ2-3 TRBV7-3 TRBD1 NA TGTGCCAGCAGCATGACAGGGGGTAGCGGCACAGATACGCAGTATTTT CASSMTGGSGTDTQYF
TRBJ1-2 TRBV5-6 TRBD1 NA TGTGCCAGCAGCTATGGGACAGGGGGCTATGGCTACACCTTC CASSYGTGGYGYTF
TRBJ1-2 TRBV30 NA NA TGTGCCTGGAGTGCTGTGGTGGCTGGCTACACCTTC CAWSAVVAGYTF
TRBJ2-7 TRBV2 TRBD1 NA TGTGCCAGCGCCGGGACAGGGTCCTACGAGCAGTACTTC CASAGTGSYEQYF
TRBJ1-2 TRBV5-6 TRBD1 NA TGTGCCAGCAGTATACAGGGGCCCTATGGCTACACCTTC CASSIQGPYGYTF
TRBJ2-3 TRBV10-3 TRBD2 NA TGTGCCATCAGTCCGGGACTAGTCCCAGATACGCAGTATTTT CAISPGLVPDTQYF
TRBJ1-2 TRBV9 TRBD1 NA TGTGCCAGCAGCGTAGCTACTTGGGCAGGGGGCCCGGGCGGCTACACCTTC CASSVATWAGGPGGYTF
TRBJ2-5 TRBV6-1 NA NA TGTGCCAGCAGTGAAACAGGGCAAGAGACCCAGTACTTC CASSETGQETQYF
TRBJ2-3 TRBV18 TRBD2 NA TGTGCCAGCTCTTCTAGGCTAGCGGGCACAGATACGCAGTATTTT CASSSRLAGTDTQYF
TRBJ1-1 TRBV6-5 TRBD1 NA TGTGCCAGCACCCAGACAGGGTCGTTTAACACTGAAGCTTTCTTT CASTQTGSFNTEAFF
TRBJ1-6 TRBV11-3 NA NA TGTGCCAGCAGCTTACAGGGGACAAATTCACCCCTCCACTTT CASSLQGTNSPLHF
TRBJ2-1 TRBV5-1 NA once TGCGCCAGCAGCTTGGACAGCTACAATGAGCAGTTCTTC CASSLDSYNEQFF
TRBJ1-2 TRBV7-2 NA NA TGTGCCAGCAGCTTAGATTTGGCAGGCCTATATGGCTACACCTTC CASSLDLAGLYGYTF
TRBJ1-5 TRBV5-6 TRBD1 NA TGTGCCAGCAGGCGACAGGGGGCAAGTCAGCCCCAGCATTTT CASRRQGASQPQHF
TRBJ1-2 TRBV7-2 NA NA TGTGCCAGCAGCGAACGTAGCCGGAGGGGTGGCTACACCTTC CASSERSRRGGYTF
TRBJ2-2 TRBV9 NA NA TGTGCCAGCAGCCCGTACGGGGATAACACCGGGGAGCTGTTTTTT CASSPYGDNTGELFF
TRBJ1-2 TRBV18 NA NA TGTGCCAGCTCACCACCCGTACGGCCGGAGAGGTCTGGCTACACCTTC CASSPPVRPERSGYTF
TRBJ2-3 TRBV19 TRBD2 once TGTGCCAGTAGCCGACTAGCCGGGACAGATACGCAGTATTTT CASSRLAGTDTQYF
TRBJ1-1 TRBV7-2 NA NA TGTGCCAGCAGCGGGCGACAGAGAAACACTGAAGCTTTCTTT CASSGRQRNTEAFF
TRBJ2-6 TRBV9 TRBD2 NA TGTGCCAGCAGCGCCCCCAGCGGGGGGGCAGTTGGGGCCAACGTCCTGACTTTC CASSAPSGGAVGANVLTF
TRBJ1-5 TRBV19 TRBD1 NA TGTGCCAGTAGGCTGACAGGGGCGGGCAATCAGCCCCAGCATTTT CASRLTGAGNQPQHF
TRBJ2-6 TRBV4-1 TRBD1 NA TGCGCCAGCAGCCAGGCCTCAGGGGGCGCTGGGGCCAACGTCCTGACTTTC CASSQASGGAGANVLTF
TRBJ1-2 TRBV25-1 NA NA TGTGCCAGCAGTGTGGACGGAGGACCCTCTAACTATGGCTACACCTTC CASSVDGGPSNYGYTF
TRBJ2-6 TRBV15 TRBD2 NA TGTGCCACCAGCAGAGGGGGAGGGACTGGGGCCAACGTCCTGACTTTC CATSRGGGTGANVLTF